The rows below give T cell receptor beta chains drawn from one sample of a study of cytomegalovirus exposure and HLA in healthy donors. Only in-frame clones appear in the TCRdb table, and some are missing; sequencing was by immunoSEQ multiplex PCR. The table lists over 150,000 clones, under 90% of them singletons, with approximately 6.7% in the top ten. The sequencing input was PBMCs. These receptors originate from a man aged 25-45 years in good health and CMV-seropositive. Each CDR3 is given with its conserved first and last residue. The D gene is left open where the match is weak. Clone size appears in some rows only: once, few, many, or a class for an expanded clone.

TRBV5-6	TRBJ2-1	TRBD2	17	once	TGTGCCAGCAGCTTAGGACTAGCGGGGGGGCTAGCCAATGAGCAGTTCTTC	CASSLGLAGGLANEQFF
TRBV11-2	TRBJ2-5	.	15	.	TGTGCCAGCAGCTTAGGGGTGGGGGCACAAGAGACCCAGTACTTC	CASSLGVGAQETQYF
TRBV4-1	TRBJ2-7	.	14	.	TGCGCCAGCAGCGTAGGCGGCCAGGGCTACGAGCAGTACTTC	CASSVGGQGYEQYF
TRBV28	TRBJ2-1	TRBD1	15	.	TGTGCCAGCAGTCTAAGGGACAGGGTGTCAAATGAGCAGTTCTTC	CASSLRDRVSNEQFF
TRBV7-9	TRBJ2-1	TRBD2	18	.	TGTTCCAGCAGCTTACGCGTACCTAGCGGGAGCTCCTACAATGAGCAGTTCTTC	CSSSLRVPSGSSYNEQFF
TRBV9	TRBJ2-1	.	15	.	TGTGCCAGCATACCCTATAGGCTGGGGGGATATGAGCAGTTCTTC	CASIPYRLGGYEQFF
TRBV7-3	TRBJ2-2	TRBD2	15	.	TGTGCCAGCAGCTTAATAGCGGGAGCAGCCGGGGAGCTGTTTTTT	CASSLIAGAAGELFF
TRBV5-4	TRBJ1-2	.	17	once	TGTGCCAGCAGCTTGGGTACGGGAGGTGTGATGGACTATGGCTACACCTTC	CASSLGTGGVMDYGYTF
TRBV5-1	TRBJ1-1	.	16	.	TGCGCCAGCAGCTTGGTTTCAGGACCGCGGGGCACTGAAGCTTTCTTT	CASSLVSGPRGTEAFF
TRBV19	TRBJ1-3	.	15	.	TGTGCCAGTAGTATACGGAGCGCTTCTGGAAACACCATATATTTT	CASSIRSASGNTIYF
TRBV5-1	TRBJ2-3	.	15	.	TGCGCCAGCAGCTTGGGTCTAGCCCGCACAGATACGCAGTATTTT	CASSLGLARTDTQYF
TRBV5-4	TRBJ2-3	TRBD2	18	.	TGTGCCAGCAGCCCGGGACTAGCGGGGGGGCGGCCGTCCGATACGCAGTATTTT	CASSPGLAGGRPSDTQYF
TRBV13	TRBJ2-5	TRBD1	16	.	TGTGCCAGCAGCTTAGGCCCCGGACAGGGTCCAGAGACCCAGTACTTC	CASSLGPGQGPETQYF
TRBV5-1	TRBJ2-5	TRBD1	11	.	TGCGCCAGCAGCTCGGGGACAGAGCAGTACTTC	CASSSGTEQYF
TRBV15	TRBJ2-7	TRBD2	15	.	TGTGCCACCAGCACCCAGCGGGAGGGCTCCTACGAGCAGTACTTC	CATSTQREGSYEQYF
TRBV4-1	TRBJ2-7	TRBD2	20	once	TGCGCCAGCAGCCCCTATTCCGGGACAGGTTCACTAGCGGGGGACTACGAGCAGTACTTC	CASSPYSGTGSLAGDYEQYF
TRBV6-1	TRBJ2-7	.	16	.	TGTGCCAGCAGTGCCTTCGCAGCGGCGAGCTCCTACGAGCAGTACTTC	CASSAFAAASSYEQYF
TRBV7-2	TRBJ2-5	TRBD2	14	few	TGTGCCAGCAGCTGGCGGGGGGCCCAAGAGACCCAGTACTTC	CASSWRGAQETQYF
TRBV20-1	TRBJ1-2	.	11	.	TGCAGTGCTAGTCTGGGGGCAGGCTACACCTTC	CSASLGAGYTF
TRBV28	TRBJ1-6	.	15	.	TGTGCCAGCAGTTTATCAGGGGTCTATAATTCACCCCTCCACTTT	CASSLSGVYNSPLHF
TRBV6-5	TRBJ2-7	.	16	.	TGTGCCAGCAGTTACTCGTACCCCCGGGACTCCTACGAGCAGTACTTC	CASSYSYPRDSYEQYF
TRBV25-1	TRBJ2-3	.	12	.	TGTGCCAGCAGTCCTCAGATGGATACGCAGTATTTT	CASSPQMDTQYF
TRBV18	TRBJ2-1	TRBD2	15	.	TGTGCCAGCTCGCCCGGGGGGGCCGACTACAATGAGCAGTTCTTC	CASSPGGADYNEQFF
TRBV2	TRBJ1-2	.	10	.	TGTGCCAGCCGGGGGAGTGGCTACACCTTC	CASRGSGYTF
TRBV6-5	TRBJ1-2	.	14	few	TGTGCCAGCAGTTCCCAGACAGGAAACTATGGCTACACCTTC	CASSSQTGNYGYTF
TRBV5-6	TRBJ2-7	.	11	.	TGTGCCAGCAGCTTGGATCTTGAGCAGTACTTC	CASSLDLEQYF
TRBV27	TRBJ2-3	TRBD2	19	.	TGTGCCAGCAGTTCCCGACTAGCGGGGGGGCCTGTTGGTCCAGATACGCAGTATTTT	CASSSRLAGGPVGPDTQYF
TRBV7-2	TRBJ2-2	TRBD1	13	.	TGTGCCACCCGGACAGGGGCCACCGGGGAGCTGTTTTTT	CATRTGATGELFF
TRBV30	TRBJ2-1	TRBD2	15	.	TGTGCCTGGAGTCTGCTAGCGGGAGATGGGGATGAGCAGTTCTTC	CAWSLLAGDGDEQFF
TRBV6-1	TRBJ1-5	.	15	.	TGTGCCAGCAGTGGGGCCGGGGTAGGCAATCAGCCCCAGCATTTT	CASSGAGVGNQPQHF
TRBV9	TRBJ2-3	TRBD2	17	.	TGTGCCAGCAGCCCCCAGGGCGGGGGGGTCAACACAGATACGCAGTATTTT	CASSPQGGGVNTDTQYF
TRBV7-9	TRBJ2-5	.	14	.	TGTTCCAGCAGCTTAGTCGGTTCGCAAGAGACCCAGTACTTC	CSSSLVGSQETQYF
TRBV13	TRBJ2-2	.	12	few	TGTGCCAGCAGAGCAACAGTCGGGGAGCTGTTTTTT	CASRATVGELFF
TRBV5-4	TRBJ1-6	TRBD1	18	.	TGTGCCAGCAGCTTAGGCCGCCCACAGGGGGCTTTAGATTCACCCCTCCACTTT	CASSLGRPQGALDSPLHF
TRBV4-3	TRBJ2-1	.	15	.	TGCGCCAGCAGCCGAGGCAAAGGAACCTGGAATGAGCAGTTCTTC	CASSRGKGTWNEQFF